The 11 T cell receptor beta chains below were found in one sample sequenced in a study of blood T cell repertoires in COVID-19 (TCRdb year 2020). Library preparation employed the immunoSEQ multiplex PCR assay. Sourced from immuneACCESS, this table was stored by TCRdb with only in-frame sequences that have V and J called. A share of the clones is absent; for the studies checked, an unresolved V gene accounts for under half, and the remainder has no known explanation. The sample yields 250,000 to 300,000 clones; 70% to 90% were counted once. About 5.1% of the sample is in the top ten clones. Sequenced material: peripheral blood. All receptors derive from a man in his fifties or sixties with active or convalescent COVID-19.

The chain links TRBV19 to TRBJ2-1; the match to TRBD2 covers 8 bases. Germline CDR1 reads LNHDA; CDR2 reads SQIVND (reference sequence). V was clipped by 8 bases and J by 0 bases; unmatched bases: 6. There are 15 residues in the CDR3. CDR3 sequence: CASRPAGASYNEQFF. The CDR3 nucleotides read TGTGCCAGTCGACCAGCGGGAGCCTCCTACAATGAGCAGTTCTTC.

This clone was observed a single time. The chain uses TRBV6-5 and TRBJ1-3, with TRBD1 as a possible D gene (5 bases). Germline V lookup: CDR1 MNHEY, CDR2 SVGAGI. The CDR3 runs to 15 residues. V lost 2 bases, J lost 4 bases, and 12 bases lay in between. Here the CDR3 DNA reads TGTGCCAGCAGTTACCAGGGCTCGGCAGGAAACACCATATATTTT. Encoded protein: CASSYQGSAGNTIYF.

CDR3 nucleotides: TGTGCCAGCAGCTCCCTCCAGGGGAACACTGAAGCTTTCTTT. It codes for CASSSLQGNTEAFF. V gene TRBV7-6 combines with J gene TRBJ1-1, with TRBD1 as a possible D gene (5 bases). Germline V CDR1 and CDR2: SGHVS, FNYEAQ. The CDR3 runs to 14 residues. Trimming pared 4 bases from V and 1 base from J, leaving 10 bases between.

This clone was seen a single time. This chain links TRBV19 with TRBJ2-1; 9 bases are a match to TRBD2. V lost 6 bases and J lost 7; bases outside the gene matches: 10. The CDR3 covers 15 residues. Germline loops: CDR1 LNHDA, CDR2 SQIVND (reference sequence). The CDR3: CASSRGLASGNEQFF. CDR3 in DNA: TGTGCCAGTAGCCGCGGACTAGCGTCCGGGAATGAGCAGTTCTTC.

The chain couples TRBV7-2 to TRBJ1-4; 10 bases line up with TRBD1. V was clipped by 1 base and J by 8 bases; unmatched bases: 4. This CDR3 is built from 15 residues. Germline V lookup: CDR1 SGHTA, CDR2 FQGNSA. The CDR3 loop is CASSLGQGAREKLFF. CDR3 bases: TGTGCCAGCAGCTTAGGACAGGGGGCGCGGGAAAAACTGTTTTTT.

V gene TRBV18 combines with J gene TRBJ2-1; D remains unclear. The CDR3 loop spans 14 amino acids. Looked up from germline, CDR1 is KGHSH and CDR2 is LQKENI. V lost 7 bases, J lost 2 bases, and 12 bases lay in between. This CDR3 reads CASFEARTYNEQFF. For the CDR3, the DNA is TGTGCCAGCTTTGAGGCGCGAACCTACAATGAGCAGTTCTTC.

V is TRBV3-1 (or the pseudogene TRBV3-2) and J is TRBJ2-5, with TRBD1 as a possible D gene (6 bases). Trimming shortened V by 5 bases and J by 9 bases, and 13 bases separated the two germline ends. Germline CDR1 LGHDT, CDR2 YNNKEL (reference sequence). The CDR3 has 12 residues. CDR3 sequence reads: CASSFRQAAQYF. The CDR3 nucleotides read TGTGCCAGCAGCTTCCGACAGGCGGCCCAGTACTTC.

A few counts support this clone. Written as DNA, the CDR3 is TGCGCCAGCAGTGAAGTCATAGGAGGGAGGGATGAGCAGTTCTTC. This encodes CASSEVIGGRDEQFF. V is TRBV10-1 and J is TRBJ2-1; 7 positions match TRBD2. This CDR3 spans 15 amino acids. V lost 3 bases, J lost 8 bases, and 10 bases stayed unmatched. CDR1 WNHNN and CDR2 SYGVQD come from the germline V gene (reference sequence).

This chain joins TRBV5-4 and TRBJ1-1; D remains unclear. Germline lookup yields CDR1 SGHNT and CDR2 YYREEE (reference sequence). The CDR3 runs 13 residues. Trimming removed 4 bases from V and 4 bases from J, with 11 bases in between. The CDR3 bases are TGTGCCAGCAGCGTCACAGCTGGCACTGAAGCTTTCTTT. Translation: CASSVTAGTEAFF.

This chain connects TRBV19 to TRBJ1-2; TRBD1 aligns across 7 bases. Per germline, CDR1 LNHDA and CDR2 SQIVND (reference sequence). V dropped 7 bases and J dropped 4; count of bases not matched to a gene: 9. This CDR3 has 14 amino acids. CDR3 sequence (DNA): TGTGCCAGTACCCATCGACAGGGTGTCTATGGCTACACCTTC. It codes for CASTHRQGVYGYTF.

This clone was counted only a few times. This chain uses TRBV11-2 with TRBJ2-2, with TRBD2 identical over 9 bases. Trimming at V came to 5 bases and at J to 2 bases, leaving 3 bases not matched to a gene. The germline CDR1 and CDR2 sequences are SGHAT and FQNNGV. The CDR3 spans 15 residues. The CDR3 here is CASSPTSGNTGELFF. CDR3 in DNA: TGTGCCAGCAGCCCGACTAGCGGTAACACCGGGGAGCTGTTTTTT.